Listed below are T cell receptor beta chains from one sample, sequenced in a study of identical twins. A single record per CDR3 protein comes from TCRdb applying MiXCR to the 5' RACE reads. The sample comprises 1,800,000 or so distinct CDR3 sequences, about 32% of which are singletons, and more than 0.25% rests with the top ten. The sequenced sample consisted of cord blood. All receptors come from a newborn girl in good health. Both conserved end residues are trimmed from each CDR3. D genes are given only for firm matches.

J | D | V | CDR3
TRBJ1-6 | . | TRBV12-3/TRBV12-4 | ASAKGTYNSPLH
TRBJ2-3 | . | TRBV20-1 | SAISGTSSTDTQY
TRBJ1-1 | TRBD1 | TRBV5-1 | ASSSDRTGGLNTEAF
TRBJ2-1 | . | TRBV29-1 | SVDLTTLGNEQF
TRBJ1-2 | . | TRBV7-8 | ASSYRDGNGYT
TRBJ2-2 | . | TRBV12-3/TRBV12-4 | ASRPPESGELF
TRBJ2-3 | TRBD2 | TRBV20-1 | SAGTRVPDTQY
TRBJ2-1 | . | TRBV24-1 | ATSDFGGGSYNEQF
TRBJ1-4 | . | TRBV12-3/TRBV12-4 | ASSPGPRKEKLF
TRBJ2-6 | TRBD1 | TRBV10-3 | AINTGVGASVLT
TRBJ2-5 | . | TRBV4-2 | ASSQRPEETQY
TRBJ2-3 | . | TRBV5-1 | ASSARVSTDTQY
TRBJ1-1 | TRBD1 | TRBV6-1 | ASSGQGLTEAF
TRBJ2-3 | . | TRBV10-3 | AISDGVSTDTQY
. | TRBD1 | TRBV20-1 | SASRGLSSYNEQY
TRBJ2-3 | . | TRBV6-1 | ASKWDSLTDTQY
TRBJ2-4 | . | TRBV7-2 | ASSLWSGGDSKNIQY
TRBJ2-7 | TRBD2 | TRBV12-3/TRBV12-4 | ASSHSGRRPYEQY
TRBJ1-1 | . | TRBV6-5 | ASSPRPYTEAF
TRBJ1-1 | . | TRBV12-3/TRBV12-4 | ASSFGGGPNTEAF
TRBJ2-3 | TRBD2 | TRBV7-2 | ASSLAGLAGGRDTQY
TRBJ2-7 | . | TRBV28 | ASSQKTPYEQY
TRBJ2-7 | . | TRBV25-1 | ASSDWDSNEQY
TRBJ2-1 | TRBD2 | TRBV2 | AAEGTSGVAGNEQF
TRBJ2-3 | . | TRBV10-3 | AISEAGSSTDTQY
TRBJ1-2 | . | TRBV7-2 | ASSFDRYYGYT
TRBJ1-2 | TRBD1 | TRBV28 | ASSYVRGGQVNYGYT
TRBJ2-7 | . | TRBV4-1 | ASSHLTGHRSSYEQY
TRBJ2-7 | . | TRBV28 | ASRPFGRGYEQY
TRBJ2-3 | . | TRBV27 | ASSLAQVTDTQY
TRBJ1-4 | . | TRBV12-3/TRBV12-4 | ASISQGRNEKLF
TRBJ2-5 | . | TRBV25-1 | ASSEPLDDNEQY
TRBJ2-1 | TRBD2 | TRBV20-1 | SASPLLAGGNPYNEQF
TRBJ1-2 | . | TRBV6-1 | ASSEAPRYNYGYT
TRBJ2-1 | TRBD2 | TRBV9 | ASSVGIGGISYNEQF
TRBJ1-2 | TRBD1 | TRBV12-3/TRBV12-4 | ASSLVGGRINYGYT
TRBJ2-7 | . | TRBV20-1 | STPPGLRSYEQY
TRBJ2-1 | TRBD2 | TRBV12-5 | ASGLVLREGHNGQF
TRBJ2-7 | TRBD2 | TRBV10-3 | AISESRAGGSYEQY
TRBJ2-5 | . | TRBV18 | ASSPPAGRNEQY
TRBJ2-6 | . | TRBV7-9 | ASSLDRGAGTGANVLT